This T cell receptor (beta chain) was identified in a study of T cell changes during pregnancy in multiple sclerosis. The assay was immunoSEQ multiplex PCR, and TCRdb's table has in-frame clones only and misses some. The repertoire holds approximately 83,000 clones, with about 94% as singletons. CDR3 length: 14 residues. With 8 bases removed from V and 6 bases from J, the gap between germline ends came to 20 bases. CDR1 MGHDK and CDR2 SYGVNS come from the germline V gene. The material sequenced was peripheral blood, taken in the third trimester of pregnancy. The sequence was obtained from a female donor with multiple sclerosis, enrolled in a pregnancy study. This rearrangement joins TRBV25-1 to TRBJ2-7; a possible D gene is TRBD2 (6 bases). CDR3 DNA: TGTGCCAGCTCAAGAGCGGGCGCCCCCCTCGAGCAGTACTTC. As protein: CASSRAGAPLEQYF.